This T cell receptor beta chain was recorded in a study of PD-L1 blockade in urothelial cancer. Whole-study context: In terms of prior chemotherapy, patients had received 0 to 3 regimens. Once treatment had started, blood was analyzed at 3 weeks (second dose) and again at 6 weeks. General study points: Stronger expansion of tumor-associated clones in blood at 3 weeks distinguished durable-benefit patients. Prediction of better survival came from below-median pretreatment blood TCR clonality.

As concerns this clone: What it binds is unknown.

Noted time point: peripheral blood 6 weeks after treatment start. Per the germline V gene, CDR1 is LNHNV and CDR2 is YYDKDF (reference sequence). Trimming stripped 0 bases from V and 5 bases from J, with 10 bases between. This CDR3 has 15 amino acids. Sequenced by immunoSEQ multiplex PCR; TCRdb stores in-frame clones only, minus some. The table has roughly 76,000 clones, 85% to 95% seen once. This chain uses TRBV15 with TRBJ1-4; D might be TRBD1 (5 bases). The receptor was isolated from a woman of 80 years or more with urothelial cancer. Source: PBMCs, taken around atezolizumab (anti-PD-L1) treatment. The DNA for the CDR3 is TGTGCCACCAGCAGAGACAGGGCGAAAAATGAAAAACTGTTTTTT. This codes for CATSRDRAKNEKLFF.